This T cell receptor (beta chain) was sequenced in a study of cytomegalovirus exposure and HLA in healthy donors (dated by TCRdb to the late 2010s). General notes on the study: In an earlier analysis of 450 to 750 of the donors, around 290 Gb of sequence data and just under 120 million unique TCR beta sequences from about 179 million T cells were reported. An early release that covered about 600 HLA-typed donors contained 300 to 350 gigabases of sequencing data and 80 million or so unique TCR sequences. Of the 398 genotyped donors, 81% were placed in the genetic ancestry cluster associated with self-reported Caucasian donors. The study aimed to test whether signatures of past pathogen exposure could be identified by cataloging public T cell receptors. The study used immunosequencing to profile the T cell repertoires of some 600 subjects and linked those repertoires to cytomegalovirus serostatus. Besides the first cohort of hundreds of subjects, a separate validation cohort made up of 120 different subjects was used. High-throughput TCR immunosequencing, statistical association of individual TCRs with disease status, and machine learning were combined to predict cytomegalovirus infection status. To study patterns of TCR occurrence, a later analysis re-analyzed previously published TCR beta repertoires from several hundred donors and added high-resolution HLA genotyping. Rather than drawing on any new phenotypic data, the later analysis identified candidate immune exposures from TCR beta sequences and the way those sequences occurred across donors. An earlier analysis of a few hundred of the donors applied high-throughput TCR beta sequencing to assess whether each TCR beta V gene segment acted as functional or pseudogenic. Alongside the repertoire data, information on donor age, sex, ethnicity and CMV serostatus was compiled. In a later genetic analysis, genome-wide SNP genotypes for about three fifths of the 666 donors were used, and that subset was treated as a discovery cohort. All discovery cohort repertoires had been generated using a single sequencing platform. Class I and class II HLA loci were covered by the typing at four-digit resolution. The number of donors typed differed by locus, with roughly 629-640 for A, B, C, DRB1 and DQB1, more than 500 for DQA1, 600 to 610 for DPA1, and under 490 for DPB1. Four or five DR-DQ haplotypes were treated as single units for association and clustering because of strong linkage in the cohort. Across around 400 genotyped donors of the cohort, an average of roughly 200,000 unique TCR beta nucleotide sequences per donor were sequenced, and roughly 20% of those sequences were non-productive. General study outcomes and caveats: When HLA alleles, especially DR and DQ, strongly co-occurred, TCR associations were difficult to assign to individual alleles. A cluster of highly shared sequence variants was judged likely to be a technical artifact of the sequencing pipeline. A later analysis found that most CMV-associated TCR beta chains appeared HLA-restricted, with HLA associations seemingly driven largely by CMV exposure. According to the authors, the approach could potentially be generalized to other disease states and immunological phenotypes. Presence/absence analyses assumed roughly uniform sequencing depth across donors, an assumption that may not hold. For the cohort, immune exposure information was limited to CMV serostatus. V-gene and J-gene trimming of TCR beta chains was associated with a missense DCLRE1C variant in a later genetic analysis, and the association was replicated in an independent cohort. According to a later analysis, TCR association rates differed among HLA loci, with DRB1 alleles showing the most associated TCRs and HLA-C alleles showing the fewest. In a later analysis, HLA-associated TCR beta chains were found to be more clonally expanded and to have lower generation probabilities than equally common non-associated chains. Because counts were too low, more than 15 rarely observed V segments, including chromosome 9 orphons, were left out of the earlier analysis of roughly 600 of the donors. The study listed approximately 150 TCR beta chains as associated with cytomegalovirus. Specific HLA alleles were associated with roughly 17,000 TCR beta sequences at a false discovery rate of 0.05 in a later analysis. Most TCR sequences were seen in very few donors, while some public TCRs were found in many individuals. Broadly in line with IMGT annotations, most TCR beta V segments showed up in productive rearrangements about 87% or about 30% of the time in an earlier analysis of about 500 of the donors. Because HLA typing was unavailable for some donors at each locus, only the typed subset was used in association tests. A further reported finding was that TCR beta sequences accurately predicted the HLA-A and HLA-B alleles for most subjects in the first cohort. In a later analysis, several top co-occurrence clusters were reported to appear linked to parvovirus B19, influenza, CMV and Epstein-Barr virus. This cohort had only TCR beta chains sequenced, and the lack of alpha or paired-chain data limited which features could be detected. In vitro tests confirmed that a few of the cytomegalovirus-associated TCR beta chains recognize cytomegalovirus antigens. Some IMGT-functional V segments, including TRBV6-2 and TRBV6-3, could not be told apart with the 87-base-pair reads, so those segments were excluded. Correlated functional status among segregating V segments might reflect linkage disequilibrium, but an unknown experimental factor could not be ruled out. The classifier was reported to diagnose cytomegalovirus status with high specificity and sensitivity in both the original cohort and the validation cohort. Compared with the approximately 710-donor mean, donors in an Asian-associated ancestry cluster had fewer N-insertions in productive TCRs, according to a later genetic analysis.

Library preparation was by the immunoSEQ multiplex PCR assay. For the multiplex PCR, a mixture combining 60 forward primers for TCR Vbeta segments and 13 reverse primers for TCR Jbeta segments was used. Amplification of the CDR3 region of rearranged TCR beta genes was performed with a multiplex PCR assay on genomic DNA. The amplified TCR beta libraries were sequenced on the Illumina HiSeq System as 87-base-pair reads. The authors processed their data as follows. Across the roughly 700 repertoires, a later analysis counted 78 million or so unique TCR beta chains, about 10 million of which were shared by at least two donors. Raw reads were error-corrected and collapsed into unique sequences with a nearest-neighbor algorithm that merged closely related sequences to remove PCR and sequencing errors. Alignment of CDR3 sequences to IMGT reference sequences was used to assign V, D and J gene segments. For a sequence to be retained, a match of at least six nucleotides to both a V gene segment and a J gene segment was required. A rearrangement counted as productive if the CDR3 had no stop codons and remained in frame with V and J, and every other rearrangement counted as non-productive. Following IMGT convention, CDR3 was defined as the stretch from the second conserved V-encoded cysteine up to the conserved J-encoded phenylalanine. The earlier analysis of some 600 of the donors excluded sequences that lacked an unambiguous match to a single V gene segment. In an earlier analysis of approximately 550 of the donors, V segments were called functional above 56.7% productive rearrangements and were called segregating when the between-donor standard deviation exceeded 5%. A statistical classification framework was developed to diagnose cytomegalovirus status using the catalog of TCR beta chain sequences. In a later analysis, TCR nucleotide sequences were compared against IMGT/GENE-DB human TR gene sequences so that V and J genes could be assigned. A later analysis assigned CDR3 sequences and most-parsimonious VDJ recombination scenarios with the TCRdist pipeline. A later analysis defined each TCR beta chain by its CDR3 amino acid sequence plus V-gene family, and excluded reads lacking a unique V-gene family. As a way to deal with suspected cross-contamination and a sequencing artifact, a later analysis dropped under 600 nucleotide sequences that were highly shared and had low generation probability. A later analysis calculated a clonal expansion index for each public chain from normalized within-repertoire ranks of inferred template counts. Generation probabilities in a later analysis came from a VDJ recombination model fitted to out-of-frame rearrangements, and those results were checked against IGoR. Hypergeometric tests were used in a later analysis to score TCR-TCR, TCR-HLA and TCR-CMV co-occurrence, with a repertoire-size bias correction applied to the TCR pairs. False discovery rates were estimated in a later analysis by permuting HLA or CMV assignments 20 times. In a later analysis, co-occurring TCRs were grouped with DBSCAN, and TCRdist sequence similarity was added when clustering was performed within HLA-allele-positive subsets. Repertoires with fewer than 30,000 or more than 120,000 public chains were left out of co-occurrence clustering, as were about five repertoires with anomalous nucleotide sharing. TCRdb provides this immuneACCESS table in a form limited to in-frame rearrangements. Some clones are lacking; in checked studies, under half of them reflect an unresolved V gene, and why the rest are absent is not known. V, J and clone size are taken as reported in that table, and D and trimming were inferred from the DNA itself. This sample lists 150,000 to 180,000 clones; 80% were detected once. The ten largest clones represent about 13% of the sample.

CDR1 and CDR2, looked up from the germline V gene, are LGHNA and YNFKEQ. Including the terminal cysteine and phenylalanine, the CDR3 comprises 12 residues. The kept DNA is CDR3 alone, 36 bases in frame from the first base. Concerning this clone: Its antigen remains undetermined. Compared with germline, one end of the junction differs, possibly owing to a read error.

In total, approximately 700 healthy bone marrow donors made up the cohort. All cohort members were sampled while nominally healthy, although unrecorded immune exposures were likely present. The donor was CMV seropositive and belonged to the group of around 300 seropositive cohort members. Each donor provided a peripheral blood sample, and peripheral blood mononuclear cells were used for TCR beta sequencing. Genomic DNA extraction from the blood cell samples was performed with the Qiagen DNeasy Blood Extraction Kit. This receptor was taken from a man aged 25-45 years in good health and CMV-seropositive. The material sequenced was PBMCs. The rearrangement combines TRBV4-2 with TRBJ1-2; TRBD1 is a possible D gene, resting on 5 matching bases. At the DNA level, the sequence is TGTGCCAGCAGCCACCCCCGTGGGGCAGCATCCTTC. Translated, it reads CASSHPRGAASF.